These 31 T cell receptor beta chains came from one sample sequenced in a study of cytomegalovirus exposure and HLA in healthy donors. PCR primers comprised 60 Vbeta and 13 Jbeta primers. The method was immunoSEQ multiplex PCR; TCRdb's version includes in-frame clones alone and lacks a portion of them. The sample consists of approximately 110,000 clones, about three quarters of them appearing once. Source material: PBMCs. The receptors shown here come from a man between 45 and 60 years old in good health and CMV-seronegative.

The gene calls are TRBV2 and TRBJ1-1; 10 bases line up with TRBD1. The ends lost 10 bases at V and 11 bases at J; junction bases unmatched: 13. This CDR3 spans 13 amino acids. Germline loops: CDR1 SNHLY, CDR2 FYNNEI. The CDR3 DNA follows: TGTGCCACCTCGGGACAGGGGATGCCGAAGGCTTTCTTT. It is translated as CATSGQGMPKAFF.

The chain links TRBV28 to TRBJ2-6; TRBD2 aligns across 8 bases. The CDR3 sequence is 15 residues long. Germline CDR1 and CDR2: MDHEN and SYDVKM. J lost 2 bases, V lost 11 bases, and 8 bases had no gene match. CDR3 sequence reads: CALSGGRAGANVLTF. The CDR3 DNA follows: TGTGCCCTATCGGGGGGGCGGGCTGGGGCCAACGTCCTGACTTTC.

The sample holds a few counts of this clone. The chain employs TRBV2 and TRBJ2-1; 12 bases fit TRBD1. The germline V gene has CDR1 SNHLY and CDR2 FYNNEI. The CDR3 is made up of 14 amino acids. V shed 8 bases and J 5 bases; nucleotides not matched to a gene: 4. CDR3 in DNA: TGTGCCAGCGGGCGGGACAGGGGGCACAATGAGCAGTTCTTC. Translation gives CASGRDRGHNEQFF.

The V call is TRBV4-1, the J call TRBJ1-1; D possibly corresponds to TRBD1 (6 bases). Germline CDR1 reads MGHRA; CDR2 reads YSYEKL. The V and J ends lost 4 bases and 11 bases respectively, with 11 bases between them. CDR3 length equals 11 residues. The CDR3 DNA is TGCGCCAGCAGCCCGGGGGGGCTTGCTTTCTTT. Its translation: CASSPGGLAFF.

Note on this clone: At one boundary the junction diverges from the germline segment, which might be a read error. The V call is TRBV7-9, the J call TRBJ1-4; 7 nucleotides agree with TRBD1. Germline V gene sequence: CDR1 SEHNR, CDR2 FQNEAQ (reference sequence). The CDR3 consists of 16 residues. CDR3 amino acids: CSSSLHDRATNEKLFF. The CDR3 nucleotides are TGTTCCAGCAGCCTACATGACAGGGCAACTAATGAAAAACTGTTTTTT. Drawing the rest from reference TRBV7-9 and TRBJ1-4, the complete variable domain is DTGVSQNPRHKITKRGQNVTFRCDPISEHNRLYWYRQTLGQGPEFLTYFQNEAQLEKSRLLSDRFSAERPKGSFSTLEIQRTEQGDSAMYLCSSSLHDRATNEKLFFGSGTQLSVL.

J is TRBJ1-5 and V is TRBV18; D call uncertain. The CDR3 has 14 amino acids. V lost 3 bases, J lost 7 bases, and 13 bases lay in between. CDR1 KGHSH and CDR2 LQKENI come from the germline V gene. The CDR3 coding sequence is TGTGCCAGCTCACCTGCCGGGAGCCCCCAGCCCCAGCATTTT. Its translation: CASSPAGSPQPQHF.

The V and J genes are TRBV4-1 and TRBJ2-2, with D possibly matching TRBD2 (5 bases). The CDR3 contains 17 residues. Germline lookup yields CDR1 MGHRA and CDR2 YSYEKL. V lost 4 bases and J lost 0, with 15 bases in between. CDR3 region: CASSRPSGDSNTGELFF. Written as DNA, the CDR3 is TGCGCCAGCAGCCGCCCCAGCGGCGATTCGAACACCGGGGAGCTGTTTTTT.

Comments on this clone: The junction and the germline gene differ at one end; a read error may be behind it. The CDR3 DNA reads as TGCGCCAGCAGCTCCCTAGGTTACACCGAAGCTTTCTTT. Protein: CASSSLGYTEAFF. The V gene is TRBV5-1, the J gene TRBJ1-1; D is undetermined. The germline V gene encodes CDR1 SGHRS and CDR2 YFSETQ. The CDR3 runs 13 residues.

The chain combines TRBV28 with TRBJ1-1; a weak D match, TRBD1 (5 bases). CDR3 length: 17 amino acids. V dropped 5 bases and J dropped 10 bases, with 29 bases sitting between them. CDR1 is MDHEN, CDR2 SYDVKM, per germline. The CDR3 loop reads CASSLTLVIGTPLLAFF. CDR3 coding DNA: TGTGCCAGCAGTCTCACACTAGTAATCGGGACTCCTCTGTTAGCTTTCTTT.

This clone has a handful of counts. This chain uses TRBV6-1 with TRBJ1-2, with 7 bases matching TRBD1. Germline values: CDR1 MNHNS, CDR2 SASEGT. J was trimmed by 6 bases and V by 8 bases; bases with no gene match: 9. This CDR3 has 13 amino acids. The CDR3: CASVHNQGDGYTF. The CDR3 DNA is TGTGCCAGCGTCCATAATCAGGGGGATGGCTACACCTTC.

The J gene is TRBJ1-5, the V gene TRBV30; TRBD1 matches 8 bases. The CDR3 runs to 17 residues. V was pared by 3 bases and J by 0 bases, with 10 bases of the junction left unmatched. The V gene's germline CDR1 is GTSNPN and CDR2 SVGIG (reference sequence). CDR3 nucleotide sequence: TGTGCCTGGAGCCCGGGACAGGTACCATATAGCAATCAGCCCCAGCATTTT. It translates to CAWSPGQVPYSNQPQHF. Together with reference TRBV30 and TRBJ1-5, the CDR3 gives the full variable domain: SQTIHQWPATLVQPVGSPLSLECTVEGTSNPNLYWYRQAAGRGLQLLFYSVGIGQISSEVPQNLSASRPQDRQFILSSKKLLLSDSGFYLCAWSPGQVPYSNQPQHFGDGTRLSIL.

This rearrangement joins TRBV7-8 to TRBJ1-1; no definite D call. Trimming left V 5 bases short and J 8 bases short, with 18 bases between. The CDR3 is 14 residues long. The V gene's germline CDR1 is SGHVS and CDR2 FQNEAQ. This CDR3 is CASSERVRTREAFF. CDR3 sequence (DNA): TGTGCCAGCAGCGAGAGGGTAAGAACACGGGAAGCTTTCTTT.

The CDR3 DNA follows: TGTGCCATCACCACTAGCGGCTCCCGTACGCAGTATTTT. Protein sequence: CAITTSGSRTQYF. The V call is TRBV10-3, the J call TRBJ2-3; 8 positions agree with TRBD2. The junction had 8 bases not matched to a gene; V was cut back by 7 bases and J by 8 bases. CDR1 is ENHRY, CDR2 SYGVKD, per germline. The CDR3 has 13 amino acids.

The rearrangement joins TRBV7-9 to TRBJ2-5; D might be TRBD2 (6 bases). The CDR3 is made up of 12 amino acids. Trimming left V 5 bases short and J 2 bases short, with 6 bases between. Germline V gene sequence: CDR1 SEHNR, CDR2 FQNEAQ (reference sequence). CDR3 protein: CASSGGQETQYF. DNA of the CDR3: TGTGCCAGCAGCGGGGGGCAAGAGACCCAGTACTTC.

The chain employs TRBV28 and TRBJ2-1; TRBD1 is a possible D gene (6 bases). The V and J ends lost 1 base and 4 bases respectively, with 8 bases between them. Germline V gene data show CDR1 as MDHEN and CDR2 as SYDVKM. This CDR3 has 14 residues. The CDR3 loop is CASSLSGTYNEQFF. CDR3 sequence (DNA): TGTGCCAGCAGTTTATCAGGGACATACAATGAGCAGTTCTTC. Complete variable domain (other parts from reference TRBV28 and TRBJ2-1): DVKVTQSSRYLVKRTGEKVFLECVQDMDHENMFWYRQDPGLGLRLIYFSYDVKMKEKGDIPEGYSVSREKKERFSLILESASTNQTSMYLCASSLSGTYNEQFFGPGTRLTVL.

This clone was seen a handful of times. The J gene is TRBJ1-6, the V gene TRBV6-5; D gene ambiguous. V was pared by 2 bases and J by 9 bases, with 17 bases between. Germline V gene data show CDR1 as MNHEY and CDR2 as SVGAGI. This CDR3 comprises 16 residues. In nucleotides, the CDR3 is TGTGCCAGCAGTTACCCTCGAGAGGGAGGAAGTTCACCCCTCCACTTT. This gives the protein CASSYPREGGSSPLHF.

This chain uses TRBV4-1 with TRBJ1-5; D unresolved. The CDR3 consists of 16 residues. Germline V gene sequence: CDR1 MGHRA, CDR2 YSYEKL. Trimming took 0 bases from V and 1 from J, leaving 10 bases between them. The CDR3 region has the DNA TGCGCCAGCAGCCAAGATGGAGGGATAAGCAATCAGCCCCAGCATTTT. Translated: CASSQDGGISNQPQHF.

This clone was seen only once. The rearrangement uses TRBV10-1 and TRBJ1-1; D ambiguous. This CDR3 contains 14 residues. The germline V gene encodes CDR1 WNHNN and CDR2 SYGVQD (reference sequence). Between the trimmed V and J ends, which lost 4 bases and 6 bases, there was a span of 15 bases. The CDR3 is CASSANGVFAEAFF. CDR3 in DNA: TGCGCCAGCAGTGCCAACGGGGTTTTCGCTGAAGCTTTCTTT.

This clone was observed a few times. The chain uses TRBV30 and TRBJ1-1, with D possibly being TRBD1 (6 bases). The germline gives CDR1 GTSNPN, CDR2 SVGIG (reference sequence). Trimming shortened V by 8 bases and J by 1 base, and 14 bases separated the two germline ends. The CDR3 is made up of 13 amino acids. The DNA of the CDR3 is TGTGCCAGGACTCGACAGGAGAACACTGAAGCTTTCTTT. It specifies CARTRQENTEAFF.

The chain combines TRBV5-1 with TRBJ2-1, with 9 bases identical to TRBD2. After removal of 3 bases from V and 7 bases from J, the junction contained 14 bases not matched to a gene. The CDR3 contains 17 residues. Looked up from germline, CDR1 is SGHRS and CDR2 is YFSETQ. The CDR3 coding sequence is TGCGCCAGCAGCTCAGGACTAGCGAGGGGGCGTTGGAATGAGCAGTTCTTC. It codes for CASSSGLARGRWNEQFF.

This clone has only one observation. The rearrangement uses TRBV28 and TRBJ1-2, with D perhaps TRBD1 (5 bases). The CDR3 has 14 residues. Germline lookup yields CDR1 MDHEN and CDR2 SYDVKM. V was shortened by 6 bases and J by 3 bases, with 14 bases between the two germline ends. The CDR3 DNA sequence: TGTGCCAGCAGCCTGGGACTCAGCCACTATGGCTACACCTTC. It is translated as CASSLGLSHYGYTF.

This clone was detected only a few times. The chain employs TRBV19 and TRBJ2-3; TRBD2 is a possible D gene (7 bases). CDR1 LNHDA and CDR2 SQIVND come from the germline V gene (reference sequence). V was cut by 7 bases and J by 8 bases, with 19 bases left in between. This CDR3 region has 14 residues. CDR3 region: CASTLGGGHGTQYF. The DNA for the CDR3 is TGTGCCAGTACCCTAGGGGGGGGGCACGGTACGCAGTATTTT.

As concerns this clone: This sample includes further DNA sequences coding for the same CDR3. The chain has TRBV5-1 and TRBJ2-3, with D possibly TRBD2 on 6 matching bases. The CDR3 has 14 amino acids. Germline values: CDR1 SGHRS, CDR2 YFSETQ. V lost 7 bases and J 6 bases, leaving 18 bases between the germline ends. The CDR3 sequence: CASGGLQSTDTQYF. Written as DNA, the CDR3 is TGCGCCAGCGGGGGACTTCAATCCACGGATACGCAGTATTTT.

This chain links TRBV7-3 with TRBJ2-2, with no clear D. CDR3 length: 14 amino acids. CDR1 and CDR2 from the germline V gene are SGHTA and FQGTGA. Trimming removed 4 bases at V and 1 base at J, with 7 bases between. For the CDR3, the DNA is TGTGCCAGCAGCTCTGCAGGGAACACCGGGGAGCTGTTTTTT. This codes for CASSSAGNTGELFF.

The chain has TRBV28 and TRBJ2-2; tentative D call: TRBD1 (5 bases). With 3 bases removed from V and 7 bases from J, the gap between germline ends came to 12 bases. Germline assignment: CDR1 MDHEN and CDR2 SYDVKM. This CDR3 is 14 amino acids long. The CDR3 sequence is CASSLVGQLGELFF. The CDR3 DNA reads TGTGCCAGCAGTTTGGTGGGGCAACTCGGGGAGCTGTTTTTT. The full variable domain, with the rest looked up from reference TRBV28 and TRBJ2-2, is DVKVTQSSRYLVKRTGEKVFLECVQDMDHENMFWYRQDPGLGLRLIYFSYDVKMKEKGDIPEGYSVSREKKERFSLILESASTNQTSMYLCASSLVGQLGELFFGEGSRLTVL.

The chain combines TRBV2 with TRBJ1-5, with D unclear. The V and J ends lost 8 bases and 6 bases respectively, with 14 bases between them. CDR1 SNHLY and CDR2 FYNNEI come from the germline V gene. This CDR3 is 13 amino acids long. DNA of the CDR3: TGTGCCAGCCACGGGGAAAGGACTCAGCCCCAGCATTTT. Its protein product is CASHGERTQPQHF.

The chain uses TRBV7-9 and TRBJ2-7, with D possibly being TRBD2 (6 bases). With 1 base removed from V and 7 bases from J, the gap between germline ends came to 17 bases. The CDR3 runs to 15 residues. The germline V gene encodes CDR1 SEHNR and CDR2 FQNEAQ (reference sequence). The CDR3 region has the DNA TGTGCCAGCAGCTTAGGTCGGTGGGGAGGTGAGGAGCAGTACTTC. Its protein product is CASSLGRWGGEEQYF. Supplemented by reference TRBV7-9 and TRBJ2-7, the full variable domain reads DTGVSQNPRHKITKRGQNVTFRCDPISEHNRLYWYRQTLGQGPEFLTYFQNEAQLEKSRLLSDRFSAERPKGSFSTLEIQRTEQGDSAMYLCASSLGRWGGEEQYFGPGTRLTVT.

This clone was detected a few times. The chain is built from TRBV2 and TRBJ1-5; maybe TRBD1 (5 bases). V shed 6 bases and J shed 6 bases, with 15 bases lying between them. This CDR3 contains 14 residues. The germline gives CDR1 SNHLY, CDR2 FYNNEI. The CDR3 DNA reads TGTGCCAGCAGCCTTATGGGGCAGGGTCAGCCCCAGCATTTT. It yields the protein CASSLMGQGQPQHF.

V and J are TRBV6-5 and TRBJ1-2; weak D call: TRBD1 (6 bases). The V end was cut by 5 bases, the J end by 0 bases, with 13 bases between. Germline CDR1 is MNHEY and CDR2 is SVGAGI. The CDR3 is 15 amino acids. This chain's CDR3 is CASSQTGATNYGYTF. In DNA, the CDR3 is TGTGCCAGCAGTCAGACAGGAGCGACTAACTATGGCTACACCTTC.

The CDR3 protein is CASSLGWSNQPQHF. As DNA, the CDR3 is TGTGCCAGCAGTTTAGGGTGGAGTAATCAGCCCCAGCATTTT. The chain couples TRBV27 to TRBJ1-5; no definite D call. The CDR3 length is 14 residues. Trimming pared 2 bases from V and 4 bases from J, leaving 9 bases between. Germline-derived CDR1 and CDR2 are MNHEY and SMNVEV (reference sequence).

The gene calls are TRBV7-9 and TRBJ1-2, with D hard to call. CDR1 is SEHNR, CDR2 FQNEAQ, per germline (reference sequence). V lost 4 bases and J 7 bases, leaving 16 bases between the germline ends. CDR3 size: 14 residues. The CDR3 region has the DNA TGTGCCAGCAGCTCTCCCGGGGAGTTCGGTGGCTACACCTTC. Translation: CASSSPGEFGGYTF. The entire variable domain, with the rest obtained from reference TRBV7-9 and TRBJ1-2, is as follows: DTGVSQNPRHKITKRGQNVTFRCDPISEHNRLYWYRQTLGQGPEFLTYFQNEAQLEKSRLLSDRFSAERPKGSFSTLEIQRTEQGDSAMYLCASSSPGEFGGYTFGSGTRLTVV.